This T cell receptor (beta chain) was retrieved from a study of blood T cell repertoires in COVID-19. In the study overall: Collection of acute and convalescent COVID-19 samples took place in the United States, Italy and Spain.

Per the original data handling: Using reference gene primer amplification, nucleated cell counts were estimated. Data came from immunoSEQ multiplex PCR; TCRdb stores just in-frame clones and leaves some out. Clone size and V and J calls were adopted from that table, with D and trimming inferred from the DNA. In the table there are tens of thousands of clones, 90% of which are singletons. This CDR3 contains 15 residues. Germline CDR1 and CDR2: KGHSH and LQKENI. V was clipped by 3 bases and J by 7 bases; unmatched bases: 9. The sequence was obtained from a human donor in a cohort sampled during active COVID-19. Sequenced material: peripheral blood. The rearrangement links TRBV18 to TRBJ1-5; TRBD1 matches at 7 bases. The DNA for the CDR3 is TGTGCCAGCTCACCCGCCCGGGACAGCGGACAGCCCCAGCATTTT. It is translated as CASSPARDSGQPQHF.